The 16 T cell receptor beta chains below all came from one sample that was sequenced in a study of blood T cell repertoires in COVID-19. Profiled with immunoSEQ multiplex PCR; TCRdb holds only in-frame clones, not every one. The sample includes 200,000 to 250,000 clones, around 82% of them seen just once. Sequenced input: peripheral blood. All receptors come from a woman in her twenties or thirties who had recovered from COVID-19.

This clone appeared a few times. The rearrangement joins TRBV18 to TRBJ2-2; no reliable D call. Trimming removed 2 bases from V and 0 bases from J, with 13 bases in between. The CDR3 runs 17 residues. Germline V gene sequence: CDR1 KGHSH, CDR2 LQKENI. The CDR3 loop reads CASSPAPVTPNTGELFF. Written as DNA, the CDR3 is TGTGCCAGCTCACCAGCGCCGGTCACCCCGAACACCGGGGAGCTGTTTTTT.

This chain joins TRBV28 and TRBJ2-2, with 7 bases matching TRBD1. The CDR3 has 17 residues. V shed 6 bases, J shed 3 bases, and the junction held 13 bases outside the gene matches. Germline CDR1 reads MDHEN; CDR2 reads SYDVKM. In DNA form, the CDR3 reads TGTGCCAGCAGCTCCCCTCGACAGGGCCTAGACACCGGGGAGCTGTTTTTT. The encoded protein is CASSSPRQGLDTGELFF.

The chain employs TRBV18 and TRBJ2-5; 8 positions match TRBD1. Germline values: CDR1 KGHSH, CDR2 LQKENI. The length of the CDR3 is 16 residues. Losses at the gene ends were 5 bases for V and 0 bases for J; bases not matched to a gene: 8. The CDR3 loop reads CASSRDRGRYQETQYF. CDR3 nucleotides: TGTGCCAGCTCAAGAGACAGGGGCCGGTACCAAGAGACCCAGTACTTC.

The V gene is TRBV5-1, the J gene TRBJ2-7; 9 bases align to TRBD2. With 5 bases clipped from V and 5 bases from J, the junction kept 14 bases outside the gene matches. Germline CDR1 and CDR2: SGHRS and YFSETQ. This CDR3 is built from 16 residues. CDR3 sequence (DNA): TGCGCCAGCAGACTGGTGGGTAGCGGGAGATTCCACGAGCAGTACTTC. It codes for CASRLVGSGRFHEQYF.

This clone was seen once. The gene calls are TRBV7-6 and TRBJ1-3; D is ambiguous. V lost 2 bases to trimming and J lost 2 bases, with 16 bases between them. The CDR3 has 17 residues. From germline, CDR1 is SGHVS and CDR2 FNYEAQ. The CDR3 DNA reads TGTGCCAGCAGCTTAACGTCGAGGGTGATGACTGGAAACACCATATATTTT. It is translated as CASSLTSRVMTGNTIYF.

In regard to this clone: One end of the junction is discordant with germline, which a read error may explain. Written as DNA, the CDR3 is TGTGCCACCAGCGATTCGGGGACAGGGTCTGCAAACATTCAGTACTTC. Residues: CATSDSGTGSANIQYF. The chain links TRBV24-1 to TRBJ2-4; 9 bases line up with TRBD1. The germline CDR1 and CDR2 sequences are KGHDR and SFDVKD. This CDR3 comprises 16 residues.

J is TRBJ2-3 and V is TRBV10-2; 8 bases map to TRBD1. The CDR3 sequence is 15 residues long. J lost 2 bases, V lost 8 bases, and 9 bases had no gene match. Germline V gene data show CDR1 as WSHSY and CDR2 as SAAADI. CDR3 bases: TGCGCCAGCCGCCGGGACAGGCAGATCACAGATACGCAGTATTTT. Its protein product is CASRRDRQITDTQYF.

V is TRBV9 and J is TRBJ2-3, with TRBD2 matching over 9 bases. Germline V gives CDR1 SGDLS, CDR2 YYNGEE. The CDR3 length is 16 residues. V shed 3 bases and J 1 base; nucleotides not matched to a gene: 6. The CDR3 sequence: CASSGREGRGTDTQYF. The CDR3 coding sequence is TGTGCCAGCAGCGGGCGGGAGGGCCGAGGCACAGATACGCAGTATTTT.

The rearrangement uses TRBV11-3 and TRBJ1-4, with TRBD1 as a possible D gene (6 bases). The CDR3 has 16 residues. The V end lost 1 base, the J end lost 6 bases, and 15 bases lay between the germline ends. CDR1 is SGHNT, CDR2 YENEEA, per germline. CDR3 residues: CASSLALEKGDEKLFF. The CDR3 DNA follows: TGTGCCAGCAGCTTAGCTTTGGAAAAGGGGGATGAAAAACTGTTTTTT.

In its sample, this clone was seen a few times. This chain links TRBV30 with TRBJ2-2; possibly TRBD2 for D (5 bases). The CDR3 runs to 13 residues. The germline V gene encodes CDR1 GTSNPN and CDR2 SVGIG (reference sequence). V was clipped by 3 bases and J by 7 bases, with 12 bases between them. The CDR3 DNA reads TGTGCCTGGAGCGGACTGAGTGGCGGGGAGCTGTTTTTT. Translated: CAWSGLSGGELFF. The complete variable domain, with remaining parts taken from reference TRBV30 and TRBJ2-2, reads SQTIHQWPATLVQPVGSPLSLECTVEGTSNPNLYWYRQAAGRGLQLLFYSVGIGQISSEVPQNLSASRPQDRQFILSSKKLLLSDSGFYLCAWSGLSGGELFFGEGSRLTVL.

V and J are TRBV9 and TRBJ2-1; TRBD1 agrees at 7 bases. Germline V gene sequence: CDR1 SGDLS, CDR2 YYNGEE. The V gene end was trimmed by 0 bases and the J gene end by 8 bases; junction bases not matched to a gene: 8. The CDR3 is made up of 15 amino acids. The chain's CDR3 is CASSVEGARRHEQFF. The CDR3 DNA reads TGTGCCAGCAGCGTAGAGGGGGCTAGGCGCCATGAGCAGTTCTTC.

In its sample, this clone was seen a few times. The J gene is TRBJ1-5, the V gene TRBV19; no clear D. Trimming took off 1 base at V and 0 bases at J, with 13 bases between the two ends. Per the germline V gene, CDR1 is LNHDA and CDR2 is SQIVND (reference sequence). The CDR3 covers 17 residues. In DNA, the CDR3 is TGTGCCAGTAGTATAGCGGTGGTCCAGGCTAGCAATCAGCCCCAGCATTTT. Translated: CASSIAVVQASNQPQHF.

This rearrangement joins TRBV12-5 to TRBJ2-7, with a weak D call TRBD2 (6 bases). The CDR3 is 16 residues long. The V and J ends lost 0 bases and 0 bases respectively, with 12 bases between them. Germline V CDR1 and CDR2: LGHNT, FRNRAP. The CDR3 DNA is TGTGCTAGTGGTTTGGTCTTAGCGGCCAACTCCTACGAGCAGTACTTC. Residues: CASGLVLAANSYEQYF.

This rearrangement joins TRBV29-1 to TRBJ2-3; tentatively, D is TRBD2 (5 bases). Germline CDR1 SQVTM, CDR2 ANQGSEA. With 3 bases removed from V and 0 bases from J, the gap between germline ends came to 10 bases. The CDR3 runs to 14 residues. CDR3 residues: CSVDGLASTDTQYF. The CDR3 nucleotides read TGCAGCGTTGATGGCCTAGCTAGCACAGATACGCAGTATTTT.

The rearrangement links TRBV28 to TRBJ2-5, with 7 bases lining up with TRBD2. This CDR3 has 15 residues. V was clipped by 8 bases and J by 2 bases; unmatched bases: 11. CDR1 and CDR2 (germline): MDHEN, SYDVKM. The CDR3 is CASSTPQGGQETQYF. The CDR3 bases are TGTGCCAGCTCTACGCCCCAGGGAGGGCAAGAGACCCAGTACTTC.

The rearrangement uses TRBV7-3 and TRBJ2-4, with D possibly matching TRBD1 (5 bases). The CDR3 loop spans 12 amino acids. Per the germline V gene, CDR1 is SGHTA and CDR2 is FQGTGA. Trimming pared 6 bases from V and 6 bases from J, leaving 9 bases between. CDR3 sequence (DNA): TGTGCCAGCAGTCTCACAGGAAACATTCAGTACTTC. Translated: CASSLTGNIQYF.